This T cell receptor (beta chain) comes out of a study of molecular identifiers for immune sequencing clone quantification. Notes on the study in general: Spiked-in Jurkat TCR RNA corresponding to one cell was reported as detectable against over 900,000 naive cells.

Sorting selected naive CD8 T cells with a CD8+CD4-CCR7+CD45RA+ phenotype. Worth noting for this clonotype: Its target is unknown.

Trimming shortened V by 3 bases and J by 2 bases, and 14 bases separated the two germline ends. There are 15 residues in the CDR3. Each CDR3 protein gets one entry after TCRdb re-called the PCR reads with MiXCR. The sample has 79,000 or so distinct CDR3 sequences, roughly 25% seen once. The clonotype originates from a human donor in good health. Some libraries in this study had Jurkat cell RNA spiked in. The specimen sequenced was naive CD8+ T cells from blood, with Jurkat cell RNA spiked in. Subset specified: FACS-sorted CD8+CD4-CCR7+CD45RA+ naive T cells. The chain has TRBV12-3 or TRBV12-4 and TRBJ2-7, with a tentative D call TRBD1 (6 bases). The CDR3 DNA reads as TGTGCCAGCAGTTTTAATCCGACAGGTACCTACGAGCAGTACTTC. It encodes CASSFNPTGTYEQYF.